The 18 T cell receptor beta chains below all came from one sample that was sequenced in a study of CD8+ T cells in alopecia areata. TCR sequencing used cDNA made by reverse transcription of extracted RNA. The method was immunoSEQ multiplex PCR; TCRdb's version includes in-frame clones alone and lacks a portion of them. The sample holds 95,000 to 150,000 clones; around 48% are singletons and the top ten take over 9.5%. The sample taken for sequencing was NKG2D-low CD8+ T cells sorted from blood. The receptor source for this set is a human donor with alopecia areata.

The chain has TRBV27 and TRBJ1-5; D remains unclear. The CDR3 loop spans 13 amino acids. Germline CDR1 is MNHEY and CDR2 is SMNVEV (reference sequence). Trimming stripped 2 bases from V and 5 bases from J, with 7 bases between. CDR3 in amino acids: CASSLEADQPQHF. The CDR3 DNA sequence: TGTGCCAGCAGTTTAGAGGCTGATCAGCCCCAGCATTTT.

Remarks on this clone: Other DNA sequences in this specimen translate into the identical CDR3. CDR3 coding DNA: TGCAGCGTTGAAGAAGAGACCCAGTACTTC. Amino acids: CSVEEETQYF. The V gene is TRBV29-1, the J gene TRBJ2-5; D remains ambiguous. CDR3 length equals 10 residues. Germline-derived CDR1 and CDR2 are SQVTM and ANQGSEA. V was cut by 0 bases and J by 4 bases, with 0 bases left in between.

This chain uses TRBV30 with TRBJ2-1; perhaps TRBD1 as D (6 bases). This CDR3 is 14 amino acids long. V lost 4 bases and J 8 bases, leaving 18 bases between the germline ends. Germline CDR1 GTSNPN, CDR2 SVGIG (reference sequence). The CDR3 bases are TGTGCCTGGACACCGACAGGCCACCAGGATGAGCAGTTCTTC. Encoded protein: CAWTPTGHQDEQFF.

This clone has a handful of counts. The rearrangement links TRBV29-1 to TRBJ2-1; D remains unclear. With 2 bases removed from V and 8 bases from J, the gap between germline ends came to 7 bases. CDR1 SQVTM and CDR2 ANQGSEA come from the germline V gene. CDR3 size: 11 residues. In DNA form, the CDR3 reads TGCAGCGTTGAAACTCCGGATGAGCAGTTCTTC. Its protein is CSVETPDEQFF.

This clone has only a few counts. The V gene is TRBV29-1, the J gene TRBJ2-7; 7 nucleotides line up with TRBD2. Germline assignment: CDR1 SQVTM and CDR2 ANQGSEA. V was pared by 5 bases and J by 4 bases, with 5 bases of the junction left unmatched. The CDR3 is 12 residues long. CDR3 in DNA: TGCAGCGTTCCCCGGGGGGAATACGAGCAGTACTTC. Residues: CSVPRGEYEQYF.

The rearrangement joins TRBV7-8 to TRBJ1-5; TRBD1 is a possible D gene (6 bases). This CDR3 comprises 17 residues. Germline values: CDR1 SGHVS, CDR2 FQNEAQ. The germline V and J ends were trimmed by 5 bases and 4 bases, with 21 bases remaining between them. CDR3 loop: CASSPPTGGGGNQPQHF. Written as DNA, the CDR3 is TGTGCCAGCAGCCCCCCAACCGGCGGGGGCGGTAATCAGCCCCAGCATTTT.

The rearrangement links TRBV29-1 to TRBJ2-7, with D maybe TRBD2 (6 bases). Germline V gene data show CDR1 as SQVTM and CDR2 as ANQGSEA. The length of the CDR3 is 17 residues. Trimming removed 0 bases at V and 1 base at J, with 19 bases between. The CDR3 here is CSVEDGQGDLTSYEQYF. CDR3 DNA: TGCAGCGTTGAAGATGGGCAAGGGGACTTAACGTCCTACGAGCAGTACTTC.

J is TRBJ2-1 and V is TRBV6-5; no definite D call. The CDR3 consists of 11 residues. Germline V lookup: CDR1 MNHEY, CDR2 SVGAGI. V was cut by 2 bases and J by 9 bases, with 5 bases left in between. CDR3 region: CASSYSGEQFF. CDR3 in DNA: TGTGCCAGCAGTTACAGTGGTGAGCAGTTCTTC.

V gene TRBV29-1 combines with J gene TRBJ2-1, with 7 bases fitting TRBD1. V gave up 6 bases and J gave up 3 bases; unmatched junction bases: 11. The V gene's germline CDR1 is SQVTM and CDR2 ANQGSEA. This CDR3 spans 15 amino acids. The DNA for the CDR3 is TGCAGCGTAGTCTCGGGACAGAGAGTCTACAATGAGCAGTTCTTC. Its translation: CSVVSGQRVYNEQFF.

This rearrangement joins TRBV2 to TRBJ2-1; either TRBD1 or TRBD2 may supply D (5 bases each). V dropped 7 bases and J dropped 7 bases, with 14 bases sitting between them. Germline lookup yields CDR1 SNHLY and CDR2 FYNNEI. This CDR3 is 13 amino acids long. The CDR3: CASTVVRGNEQFF. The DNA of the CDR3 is TGTGCCAGCACCGTGGTGAGGGGTAATGAGCAGTTCTTC.

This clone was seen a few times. CDR3 residues: CASSQGTASTDTQYF. CDR3 nucleotides: TGCGCCAGCAGCCAGGGGACTGCCAGCACAGATACGCAGTATTTT. The chain employs TRBV4-1 and TRBJ2-3, with D tentatively TRBD2 (6 bases). The CDR3 has 15 residues. V lost 3 bases to trimming and J lost 0 bases, with 10 bases between them. The germline V gene encodes CDR1 MGHRA and CDR2 YSYEKL.

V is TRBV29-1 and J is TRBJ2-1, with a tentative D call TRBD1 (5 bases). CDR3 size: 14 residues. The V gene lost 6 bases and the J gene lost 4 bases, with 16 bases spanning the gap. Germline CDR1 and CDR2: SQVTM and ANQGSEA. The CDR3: CSVPSGARYNEQFF. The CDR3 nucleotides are TGCAGCGTACCTAGTGGGGCGCGTTACAATGAGCAGTTCTTC.

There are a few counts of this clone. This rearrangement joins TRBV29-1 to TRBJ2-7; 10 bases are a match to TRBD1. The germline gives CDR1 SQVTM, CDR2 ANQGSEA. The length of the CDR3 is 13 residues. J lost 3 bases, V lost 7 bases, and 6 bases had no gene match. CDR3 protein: CSAGTGENYEQYF. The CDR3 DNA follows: TGCAGCGCTGGGACAGGGGAGAACTACGAGCAGTACTTC.

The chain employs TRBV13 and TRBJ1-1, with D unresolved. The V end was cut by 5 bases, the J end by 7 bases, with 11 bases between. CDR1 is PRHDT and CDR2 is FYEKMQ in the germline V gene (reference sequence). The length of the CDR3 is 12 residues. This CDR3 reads CASSTLGDEAFF. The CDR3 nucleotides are TGTGCCAGCAGCACCCTGGGCGATGAAGCTTTCTTT.

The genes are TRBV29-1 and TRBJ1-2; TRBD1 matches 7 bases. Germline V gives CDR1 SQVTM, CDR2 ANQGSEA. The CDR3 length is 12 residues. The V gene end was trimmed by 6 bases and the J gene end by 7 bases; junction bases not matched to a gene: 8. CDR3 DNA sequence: TGCAGCGTCGACACAGGGGAGGGTGGCTACACCTTC. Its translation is CSVDTGEGGYTF.

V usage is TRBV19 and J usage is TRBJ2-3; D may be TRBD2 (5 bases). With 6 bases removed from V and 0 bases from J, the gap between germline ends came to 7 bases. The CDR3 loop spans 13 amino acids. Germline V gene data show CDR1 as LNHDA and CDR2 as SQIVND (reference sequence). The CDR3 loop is CASSPGSTDTQYF. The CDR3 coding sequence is TGTGCCAGTAGCCCGGGAAGCACAGATACGCAGTATTTT. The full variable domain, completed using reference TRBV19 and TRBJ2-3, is DGGITQSPKYLFRKEGQNVTLSCEQNLNHDAMYWYRQDPGQGLRLIYYSQIVNDFQKGDIAEGYSVSREKKESFPLTVTSAQKNPTAFYLCASSPGSTDTQYFGPGTRLTVL.

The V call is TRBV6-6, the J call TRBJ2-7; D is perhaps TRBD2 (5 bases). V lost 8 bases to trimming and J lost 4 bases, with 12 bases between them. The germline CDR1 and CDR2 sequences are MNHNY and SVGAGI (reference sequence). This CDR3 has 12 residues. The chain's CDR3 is CASFAGSYEQYF. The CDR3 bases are TGTGCCAGCTTCGCGGGCTCATACGAGCAGTACTTC.

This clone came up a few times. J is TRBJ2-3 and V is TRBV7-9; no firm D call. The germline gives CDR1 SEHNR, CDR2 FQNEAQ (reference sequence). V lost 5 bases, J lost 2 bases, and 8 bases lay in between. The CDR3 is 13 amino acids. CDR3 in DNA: TGTGCCAGCAGCCTACGGAACACAGATACGCAGTATTTT. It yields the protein CASSLRNTDTQYF.